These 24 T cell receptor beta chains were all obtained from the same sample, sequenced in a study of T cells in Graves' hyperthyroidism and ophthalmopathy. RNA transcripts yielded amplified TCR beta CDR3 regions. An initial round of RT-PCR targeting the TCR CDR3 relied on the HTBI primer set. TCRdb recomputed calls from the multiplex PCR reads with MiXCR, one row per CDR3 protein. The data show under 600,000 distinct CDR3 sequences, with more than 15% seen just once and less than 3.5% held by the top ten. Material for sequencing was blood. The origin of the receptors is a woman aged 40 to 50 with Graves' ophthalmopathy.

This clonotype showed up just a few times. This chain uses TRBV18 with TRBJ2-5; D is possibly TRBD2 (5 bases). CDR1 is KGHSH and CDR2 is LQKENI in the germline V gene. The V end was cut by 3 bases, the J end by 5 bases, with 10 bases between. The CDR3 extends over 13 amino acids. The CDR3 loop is CASSPNGEETQYF. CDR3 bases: TGTGCCAGCTCACCCAATGGGGAGGAGACCCAGTACTTC.

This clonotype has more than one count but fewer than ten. Here the CDR3 DNA reads TGCAGTGTCCGACCGGGGACAGGGGTTATGGGGGAGCTGTTTTTT. Its translation: CSVRPGTGVMGELFF. The chain has TRBV20-1 and TRBJ2-2; TRBD1 matches at 10 bases. The CDR3 is 15 amino acids. Trimming removed 7 bases from V and 8 bases from J; junction bases left unmatched: 13. Germline CDR1 and CDR2: DFQATT and SNEGSKA (reference sequence).

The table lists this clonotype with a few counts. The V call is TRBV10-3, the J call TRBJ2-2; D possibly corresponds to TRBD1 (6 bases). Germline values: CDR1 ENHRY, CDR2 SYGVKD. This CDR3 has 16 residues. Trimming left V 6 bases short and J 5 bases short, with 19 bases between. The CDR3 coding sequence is TGTGCCATCAGAGATTTTGTAGTGGGGGCGACCGGGGAGCTGTTTTTT. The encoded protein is CAIRDFVVGATGELFF.

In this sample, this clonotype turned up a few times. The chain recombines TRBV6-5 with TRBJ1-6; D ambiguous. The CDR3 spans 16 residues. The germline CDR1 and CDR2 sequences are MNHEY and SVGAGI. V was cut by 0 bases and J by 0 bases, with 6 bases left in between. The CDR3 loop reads CASSYSLGSYNSPLHF. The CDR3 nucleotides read TGTGCCAGCAGTTACTCACTCGGCTCCTATAATTCACCCCTCCACTTT.

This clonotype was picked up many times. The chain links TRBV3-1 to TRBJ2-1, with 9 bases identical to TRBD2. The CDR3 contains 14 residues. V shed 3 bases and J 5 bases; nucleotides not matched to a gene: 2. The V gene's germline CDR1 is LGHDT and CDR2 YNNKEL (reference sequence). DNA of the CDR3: TGTGCCAGCAGCCAGACTAGCGGCCACAATGAGCAGTTCTTC. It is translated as CASSQTSGHNEQFF.

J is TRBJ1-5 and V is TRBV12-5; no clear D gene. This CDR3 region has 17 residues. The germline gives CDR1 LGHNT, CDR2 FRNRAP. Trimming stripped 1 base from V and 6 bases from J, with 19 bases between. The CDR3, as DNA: TGTGCTAGTGGTTTGGAGCCCGGATCACGGTCGGGTCAGCCCCAGCATTTT. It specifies CASGLEPGSRSGQPQHF.

CDR3 region: CASSIGLNNEQFF. As DNA, the CDR3 is TGTGCCAGTAGTATTGGATTGAACAATGAGCAGTTCTTC. The chain employs TRBV19 and TRBJ2-1; D ambiguous. With 3 bases removed from V and 5 bases from J, the gap between germline ends came to 8 bases. Looked up from germline, CDR1 is LNHDA and CDR2 is SQIVND (reference sequence). This CDR3 has 13 amino acids.

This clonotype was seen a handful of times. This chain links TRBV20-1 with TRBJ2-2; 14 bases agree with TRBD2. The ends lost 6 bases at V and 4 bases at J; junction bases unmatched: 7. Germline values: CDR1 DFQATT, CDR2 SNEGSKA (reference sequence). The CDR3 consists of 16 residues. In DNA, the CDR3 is TGCAGTGCACGACTAGCGGGGGGGGACCCCACCGGGGAGCTGTTTTTT. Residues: CSARLAGGDPTGELFF.

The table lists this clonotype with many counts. CDR3 in amino acids: CAWSVLWGARSYEQYF. The CDR3 DNA reads TGTGCCTGGAGTGTACTGTGGGGCGCGAGGTCCTACGAGCAGTACTTC. The rearrangement joins TRBV30 to TRBJ2-7; perhaps TRBD1 as D (5 bases). Germline CDR1 and CDR2: GTSNPN and SVGIG (reference sequence). The CDR3 spans 16 residues. V was pared by 0 bases and J by 1 base, with 16 bases between.

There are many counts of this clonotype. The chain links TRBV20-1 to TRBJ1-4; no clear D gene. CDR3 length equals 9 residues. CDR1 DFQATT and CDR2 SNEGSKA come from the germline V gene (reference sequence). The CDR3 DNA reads TGCAGAAAGAGCGAAAAACTGTTTTTT. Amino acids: CRKSEKLFF.

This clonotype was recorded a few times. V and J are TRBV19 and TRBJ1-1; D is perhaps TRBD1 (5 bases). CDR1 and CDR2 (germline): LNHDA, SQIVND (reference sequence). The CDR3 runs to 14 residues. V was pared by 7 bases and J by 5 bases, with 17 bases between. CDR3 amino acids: CASTGVTMGTEAFF. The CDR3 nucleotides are TGTGCCAGTACGGGGGTCACAATGGGGACTGAAGCTTTCTTT.

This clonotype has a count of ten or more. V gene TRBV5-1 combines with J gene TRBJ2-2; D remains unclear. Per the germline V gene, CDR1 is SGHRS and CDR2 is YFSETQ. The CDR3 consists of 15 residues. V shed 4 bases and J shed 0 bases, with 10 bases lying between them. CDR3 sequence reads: CASSKDGSNTGELFF. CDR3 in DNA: TGCGCCAGCAGCAAGGACGGGTCGAACACCGGGGAGCTGTTTTTT.

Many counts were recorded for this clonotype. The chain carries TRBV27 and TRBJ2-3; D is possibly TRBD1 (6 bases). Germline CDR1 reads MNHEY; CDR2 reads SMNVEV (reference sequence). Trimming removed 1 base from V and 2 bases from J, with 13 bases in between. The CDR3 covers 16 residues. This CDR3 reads CASSLLERGFTDTQYF. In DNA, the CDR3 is TGTGCCAGCAGTTTATTGGAAAGGGGGTTCACAGATACGCAGTATTTT.

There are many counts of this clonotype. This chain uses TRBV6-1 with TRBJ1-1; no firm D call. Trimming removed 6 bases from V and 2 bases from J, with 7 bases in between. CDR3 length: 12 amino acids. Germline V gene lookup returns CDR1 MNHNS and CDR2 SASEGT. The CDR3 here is CASRRDNTEAFF. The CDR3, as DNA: TGTGCCAGCAGGCGGGATAACACTGAAGCTTTCTTT.

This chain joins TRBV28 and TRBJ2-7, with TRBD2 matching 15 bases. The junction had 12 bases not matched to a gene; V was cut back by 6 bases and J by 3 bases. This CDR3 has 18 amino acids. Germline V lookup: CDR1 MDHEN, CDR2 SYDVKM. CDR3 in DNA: TGTGCCAGCAGCCTTATACTGGGACTAGCGGGAGGTAACTACGAGCAGTACTTC. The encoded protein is CASSLILGLAGGNYEQYF.

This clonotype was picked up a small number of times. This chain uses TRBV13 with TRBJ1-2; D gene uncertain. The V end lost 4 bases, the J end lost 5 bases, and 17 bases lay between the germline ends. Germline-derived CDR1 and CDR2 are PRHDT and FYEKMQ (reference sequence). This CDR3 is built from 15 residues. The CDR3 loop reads CASSSTVGMSYGYTF. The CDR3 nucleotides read TGTGCCAGCAGCTCCACGGTTGGGATGTCTTATGGCTACACCTTC.

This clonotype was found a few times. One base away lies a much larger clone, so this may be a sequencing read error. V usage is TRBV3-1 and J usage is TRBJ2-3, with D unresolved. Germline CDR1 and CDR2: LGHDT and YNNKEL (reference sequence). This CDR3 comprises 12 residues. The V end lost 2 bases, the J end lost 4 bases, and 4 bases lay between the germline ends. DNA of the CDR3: TGTGCCAGCAGCCAATTCGCAGATACGCAGTATTTT. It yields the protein CASSQFADTQYF.

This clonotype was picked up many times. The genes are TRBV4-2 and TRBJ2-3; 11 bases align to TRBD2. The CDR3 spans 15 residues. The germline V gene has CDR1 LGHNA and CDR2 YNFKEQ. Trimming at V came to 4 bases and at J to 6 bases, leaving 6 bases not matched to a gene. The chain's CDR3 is CASSLLAGDSDTQYF. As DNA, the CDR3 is TGTGCCAGCAGCCTACTAGCGGGAGATTCGGATACGCAGTATTTT.

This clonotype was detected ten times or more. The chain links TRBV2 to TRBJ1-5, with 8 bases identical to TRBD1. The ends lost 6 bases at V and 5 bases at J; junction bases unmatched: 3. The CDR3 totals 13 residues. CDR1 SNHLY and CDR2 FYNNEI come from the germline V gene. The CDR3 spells CASRDRADQPQHF. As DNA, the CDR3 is TGTGCCAGCAGGGACAGGGCAGATCAGCCCCAGCATTTT.

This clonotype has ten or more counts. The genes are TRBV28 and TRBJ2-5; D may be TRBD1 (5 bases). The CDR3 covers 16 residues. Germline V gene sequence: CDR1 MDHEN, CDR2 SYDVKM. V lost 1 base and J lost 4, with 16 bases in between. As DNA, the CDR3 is TGTGCCAGCAGTTTATCCCATACAGGTTTGCGAGAGACCCAGTACTTC. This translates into CASSLSHTGLRETQYF. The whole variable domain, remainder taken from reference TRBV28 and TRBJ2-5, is DVKVTQSSRYLVKRTGEKVFLECVQDMDHENMFWYRQDPGLGLRLIYFSYDVKMKEKGDIPEGYSVSREKKERFSLILESASTNQTSMYLCASSLSHTGLRETQYFGPGTRLLVL.

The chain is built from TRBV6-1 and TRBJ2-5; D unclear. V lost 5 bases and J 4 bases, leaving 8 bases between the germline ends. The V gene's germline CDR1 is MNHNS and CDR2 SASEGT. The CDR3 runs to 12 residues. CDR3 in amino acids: CASSPTRETQYF. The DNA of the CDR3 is TGTGCCAGCAGTCCGACACGAGAGACCCAGTACTTC.

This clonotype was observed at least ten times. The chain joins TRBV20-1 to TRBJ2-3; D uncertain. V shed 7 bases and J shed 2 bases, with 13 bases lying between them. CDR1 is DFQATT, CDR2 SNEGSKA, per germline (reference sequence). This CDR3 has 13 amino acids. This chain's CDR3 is CSVPRSPTDTQYF. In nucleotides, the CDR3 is TGCAGTGTACCAAGATCCCCCACAGATACGCAGTATTTT.

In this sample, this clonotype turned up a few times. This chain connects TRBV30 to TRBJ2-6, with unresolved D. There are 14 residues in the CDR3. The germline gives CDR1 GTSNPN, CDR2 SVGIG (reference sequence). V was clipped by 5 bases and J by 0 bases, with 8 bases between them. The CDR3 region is CAWDTYSGANVLTF. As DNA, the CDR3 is TGTGCCTGGGACACCTACTCTGGGGCCAACGTCCTGACTTTC.

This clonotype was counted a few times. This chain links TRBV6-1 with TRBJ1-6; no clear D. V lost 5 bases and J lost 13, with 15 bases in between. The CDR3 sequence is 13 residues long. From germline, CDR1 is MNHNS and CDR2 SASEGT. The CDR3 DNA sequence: TGTGCCAGCAGTTCGGACGGCATATGGCCCCTCCACTTT. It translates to CASSSDGIWPLHF.